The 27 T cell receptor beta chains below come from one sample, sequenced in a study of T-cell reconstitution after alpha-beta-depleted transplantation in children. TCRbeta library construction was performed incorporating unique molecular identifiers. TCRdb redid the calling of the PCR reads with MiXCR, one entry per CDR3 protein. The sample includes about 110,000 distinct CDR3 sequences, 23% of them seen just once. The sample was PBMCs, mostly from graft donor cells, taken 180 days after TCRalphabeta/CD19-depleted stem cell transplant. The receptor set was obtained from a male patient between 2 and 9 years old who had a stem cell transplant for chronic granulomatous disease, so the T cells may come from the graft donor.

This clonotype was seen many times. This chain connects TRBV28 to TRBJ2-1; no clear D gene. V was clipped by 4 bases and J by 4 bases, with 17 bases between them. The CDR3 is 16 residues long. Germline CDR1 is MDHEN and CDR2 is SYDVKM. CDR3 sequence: CASSSGRRALYNEQFF. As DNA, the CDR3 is TGTGCCAGCAGTTCAGGACGTCGGGCTTTGTACAATGAGCAGTTCTTC.

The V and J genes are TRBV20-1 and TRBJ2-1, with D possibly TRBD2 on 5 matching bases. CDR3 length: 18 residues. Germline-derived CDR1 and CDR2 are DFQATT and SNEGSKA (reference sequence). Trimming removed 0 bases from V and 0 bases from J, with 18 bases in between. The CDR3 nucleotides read TGCAGTGCTAGAGATTCGGCAGGAGGAGCTGGCTCCTACAATGAGCAGTTCTTC. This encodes CSARDSAGGAGSYNEQFF.

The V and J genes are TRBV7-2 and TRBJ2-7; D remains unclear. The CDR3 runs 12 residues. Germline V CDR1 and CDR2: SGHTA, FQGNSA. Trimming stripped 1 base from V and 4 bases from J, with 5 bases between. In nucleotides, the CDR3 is TGTGCCAGCAGCTTAGTTGGGTACGAGCAGTACTTC. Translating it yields CASSLVGYEQYF. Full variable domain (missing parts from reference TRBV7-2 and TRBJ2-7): GAGVSQSPSNKVTEKGKDVELRCDPISGHTALYWYRQSLGQGLEFLIYFQGNSAPDKSGLPSDRFSAERTGGSVSTLTIQRTQQEDSAVYLCASSLVGYEQYFGPGTRLTVT.

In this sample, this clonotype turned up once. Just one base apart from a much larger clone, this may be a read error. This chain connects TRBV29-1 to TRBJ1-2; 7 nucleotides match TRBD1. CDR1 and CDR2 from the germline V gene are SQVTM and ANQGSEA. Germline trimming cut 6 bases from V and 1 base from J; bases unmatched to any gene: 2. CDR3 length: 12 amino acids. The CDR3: CSVGDSNYGYTF. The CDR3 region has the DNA TGCAGCGTAGGGGACAGTAACTATGGCTACACCTTC.

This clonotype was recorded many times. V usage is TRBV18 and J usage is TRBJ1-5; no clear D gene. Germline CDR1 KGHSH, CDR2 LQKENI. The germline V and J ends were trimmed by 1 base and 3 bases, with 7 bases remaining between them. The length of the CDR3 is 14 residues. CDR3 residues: CASSPQGFNQPQHF. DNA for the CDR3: TGTGCCAGCTCACCACAAGGGTTCAATCAGCCCCAGCATTTT.

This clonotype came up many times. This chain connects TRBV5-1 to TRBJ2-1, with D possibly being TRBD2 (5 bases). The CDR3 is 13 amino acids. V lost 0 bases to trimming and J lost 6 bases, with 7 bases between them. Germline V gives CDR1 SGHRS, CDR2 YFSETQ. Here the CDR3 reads CASSLAGVNEQFF. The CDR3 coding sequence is TGCGCCAGCAGCTTGGCCGGGGTCAATGAGCAGTTCTTC.

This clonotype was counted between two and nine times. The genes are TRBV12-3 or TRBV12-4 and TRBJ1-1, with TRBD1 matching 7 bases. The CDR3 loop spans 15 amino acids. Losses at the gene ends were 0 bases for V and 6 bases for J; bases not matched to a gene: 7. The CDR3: CASSLAGQAQPEAFF. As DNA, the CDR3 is TGTGCCAGCAGTTTAGCCGGACAGGCTCAACCTGAAGCTTTCTTT.

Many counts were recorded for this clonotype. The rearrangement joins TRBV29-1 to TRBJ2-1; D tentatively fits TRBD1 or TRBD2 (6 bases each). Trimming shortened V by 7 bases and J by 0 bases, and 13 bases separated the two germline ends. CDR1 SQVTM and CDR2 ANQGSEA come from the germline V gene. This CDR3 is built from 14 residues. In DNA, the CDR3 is TGCAGCGGCAGAAGGGGGGACTCCTACAATGAGCAGTTCTTC. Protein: CSGRRGDSYNEQFF.

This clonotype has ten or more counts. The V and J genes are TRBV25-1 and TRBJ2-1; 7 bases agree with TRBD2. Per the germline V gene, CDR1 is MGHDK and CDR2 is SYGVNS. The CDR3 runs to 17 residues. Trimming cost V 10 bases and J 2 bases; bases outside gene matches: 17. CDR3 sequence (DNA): TGTGCCAAGCCGGGACTACCCGCTGTGAAAACCTACAATGAGCAGTTCTTC. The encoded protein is CAKPGLPAVKTYNEQFF.

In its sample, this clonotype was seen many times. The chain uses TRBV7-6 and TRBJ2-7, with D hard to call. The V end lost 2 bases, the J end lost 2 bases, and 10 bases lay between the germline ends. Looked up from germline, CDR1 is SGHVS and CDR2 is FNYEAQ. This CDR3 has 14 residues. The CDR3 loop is CASSLRSPPYEQYF. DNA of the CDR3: TGTGCCAGCAGCTTAAGGTCTCCTCCCTACGAGCAGTACTTC. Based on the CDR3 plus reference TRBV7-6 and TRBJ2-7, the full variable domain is GAGVSQSPRYKVTKRGQDVALRCDPISGHVSLYWYRQALGQGPEFLTYFNYEAQQDKSGLPNDRFSAERPEGSISTLTIQRTEQRDSAMYRCASSLRSPPYEQYFGPGTRLTVT.

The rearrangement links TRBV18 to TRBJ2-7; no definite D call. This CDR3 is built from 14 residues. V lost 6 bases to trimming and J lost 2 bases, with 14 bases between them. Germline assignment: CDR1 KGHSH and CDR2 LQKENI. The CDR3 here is CASSPNRQAYEQYF. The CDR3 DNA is TGTGCCAGCTCCCCAAATAGGCAGGCCTACGAGCAGTACTTC.

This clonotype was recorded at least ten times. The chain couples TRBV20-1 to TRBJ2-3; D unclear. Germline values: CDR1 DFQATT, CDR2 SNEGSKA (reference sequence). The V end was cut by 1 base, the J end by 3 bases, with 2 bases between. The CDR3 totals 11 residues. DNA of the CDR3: TGCAGTGCTAGAGTGACAGATACGCAGTATTTT. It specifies CSARVTDTQYF.

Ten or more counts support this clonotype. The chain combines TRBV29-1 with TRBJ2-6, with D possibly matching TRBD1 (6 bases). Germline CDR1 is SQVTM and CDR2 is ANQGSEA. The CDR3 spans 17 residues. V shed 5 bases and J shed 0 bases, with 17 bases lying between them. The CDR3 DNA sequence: TGCAGCGTTAAATTAACAGGGCCCCGCTCTGGGGCCAACGTCCTGACTTTC. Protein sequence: CSVKLTGPRSGANVLTF.

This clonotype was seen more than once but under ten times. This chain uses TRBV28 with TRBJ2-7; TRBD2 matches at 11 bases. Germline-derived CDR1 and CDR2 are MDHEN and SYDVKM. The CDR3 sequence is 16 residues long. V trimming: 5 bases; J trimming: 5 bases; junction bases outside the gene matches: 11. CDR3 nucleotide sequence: TGTGCCAGCAGTCCTAGACTAGCGGGATATGGTGACGAGCAGTACTTC. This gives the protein CASSPRLAGYGDEQYF.

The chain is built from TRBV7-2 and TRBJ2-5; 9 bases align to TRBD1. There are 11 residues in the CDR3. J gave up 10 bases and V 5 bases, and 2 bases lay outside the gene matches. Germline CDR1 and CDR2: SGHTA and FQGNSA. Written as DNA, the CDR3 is TGTGCCAGCAGCCTGGGACAGGGCCAGTACTTC. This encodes CASSLGQGQYF.

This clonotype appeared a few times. CDR3 residues: CAIRGSGSGDSFYEQYF. DNA for the CDR3: TGTGCCATCAGGGGTAGCGGGAGCGGCGATTCGTTCTACGAGCAGTACTTC. The gene calls are TRBV10-3 and TRBJ2-7; 9 nucleotides line up with TRBD2. J lost 3 bases, V lost 6 bases, and 15 bases had no gene match. Germline assignment: CDR1 ENHRY and CDR2 SYGVKD. The CDR3 is 17 amino acids.

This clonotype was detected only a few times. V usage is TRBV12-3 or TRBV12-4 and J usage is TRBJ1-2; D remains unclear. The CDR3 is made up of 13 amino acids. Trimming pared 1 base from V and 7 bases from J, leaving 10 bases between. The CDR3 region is CASSLGQMGGYTF. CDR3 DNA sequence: TGTGCCAGCAGTTTAGGGCAGATGGGTGGCTACACCTTC.

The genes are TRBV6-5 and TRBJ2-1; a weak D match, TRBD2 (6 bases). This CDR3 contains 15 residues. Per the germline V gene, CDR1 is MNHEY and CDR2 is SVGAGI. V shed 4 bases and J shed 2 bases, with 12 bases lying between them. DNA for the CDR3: TGTGCCAGCAGTTTGAGGGACTTCCCCTACAATGAGCAGTTCTTC. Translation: CASSLRDFPYNEQFF.

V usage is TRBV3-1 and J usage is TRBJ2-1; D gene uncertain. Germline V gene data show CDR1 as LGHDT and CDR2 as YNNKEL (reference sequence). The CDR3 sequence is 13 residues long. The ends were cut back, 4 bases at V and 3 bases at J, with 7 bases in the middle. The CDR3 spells CASSRYSYNEQFF. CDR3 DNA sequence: TGTGCCAGCAGCCGGTACAGCTACAATGAGCAGTTCTTC.

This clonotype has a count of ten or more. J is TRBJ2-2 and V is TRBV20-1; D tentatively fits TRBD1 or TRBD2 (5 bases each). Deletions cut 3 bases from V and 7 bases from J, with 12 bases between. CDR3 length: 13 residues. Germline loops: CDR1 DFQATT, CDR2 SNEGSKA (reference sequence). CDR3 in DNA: TGCAGTGCTAGCCTCGGGACGGGCGGGGAGCTGTTTTTT. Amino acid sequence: CSASLGTGGELFF.

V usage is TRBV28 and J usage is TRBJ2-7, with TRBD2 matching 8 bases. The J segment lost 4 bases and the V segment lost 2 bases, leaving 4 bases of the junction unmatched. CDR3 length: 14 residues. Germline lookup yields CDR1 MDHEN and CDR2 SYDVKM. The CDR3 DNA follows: TGTGCCAGCAGTTTACAGCGGGAGTTTTACGAGCAGTACTTC. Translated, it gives CASSLQREFYEQYF.

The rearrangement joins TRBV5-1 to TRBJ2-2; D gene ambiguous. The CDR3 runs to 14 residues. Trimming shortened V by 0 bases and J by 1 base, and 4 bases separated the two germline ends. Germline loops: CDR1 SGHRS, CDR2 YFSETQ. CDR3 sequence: CASSLVMNTGELFF. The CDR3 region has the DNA TGCGCCAGCAGCTTGGTGATGAACACCGGGGAGCTGTTTTTT.

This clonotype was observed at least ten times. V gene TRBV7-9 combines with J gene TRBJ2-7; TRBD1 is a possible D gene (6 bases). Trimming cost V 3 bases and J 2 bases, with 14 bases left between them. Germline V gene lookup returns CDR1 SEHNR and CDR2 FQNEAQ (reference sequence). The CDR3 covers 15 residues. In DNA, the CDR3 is TGTGCCAGCAGCTTCATGGTGCAGGGGCCCTACGAGCAGTACTTC. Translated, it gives CASSFMVQGPYEQYF.

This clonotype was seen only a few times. The chain's CDR3 is CASSLGTGSFNEQFF. CDR3 bases: TGTGCCAGCAGCCTAGGGACAGGGTCTTTCAATGAGCAGTTCTTC. V and J are TRBV5-8 and TRBJ2-1, with 9 nucleotides matching TRBD1. CDR1 and CDR2 (germline): SGHTS, YDEGEE. The CDR3 has 15 residues. With V trimmed by 4 bases and J by 6 bases, 8 bases remained unmatched.

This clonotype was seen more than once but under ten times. CDR3 bases: TGTGCCAGCAGGACTAGCGGGAGAGGATGGAATGAGCAGTTCTTC. Protein: CASRTSGRGWNEQFF. This chain connects TRBV12-3 or TRBV12-4 to TRBJ2-1; 12 nucleotides agree with TRBD2. With V trimmed by 6 bases and J by 7 bases, 7 bases remained unmatched. The CDR3 covers 15 residues.

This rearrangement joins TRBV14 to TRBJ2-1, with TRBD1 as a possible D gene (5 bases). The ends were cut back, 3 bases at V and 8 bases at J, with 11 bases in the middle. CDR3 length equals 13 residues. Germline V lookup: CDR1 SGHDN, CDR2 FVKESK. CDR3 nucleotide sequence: TGTGCCAGCAGCCATTGGCAGGGCCATGAGCAGTTCTTC. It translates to CASSHWQGHEQFF.

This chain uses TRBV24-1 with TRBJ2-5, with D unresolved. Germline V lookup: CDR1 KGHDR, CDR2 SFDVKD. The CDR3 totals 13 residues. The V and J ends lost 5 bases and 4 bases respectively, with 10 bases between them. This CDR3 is CATSVRGRETQYF. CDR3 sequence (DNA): TGTGCCACCAGTGTACGAGGAAGAGAGACCCAGTACTTC.